The 32 T cell receptor beta chains reported below all come from one sample, sequenced in a study of identical twins (dated by TCRdb to the mid-2010s). The library was obtained by 5' RACE. Sequencing took place on an Illumina HiSeq 2000. The raw public data were reprocessed by TCRdb itself: fastp quality trimming at Q25, MiXCR clonotype calling, in-frame beta chains only. Every CDR3 protein is listed once, alongside the most common genes and DNA of its rows. The sample table shows hundreds of thousands of distinct CDR3 sequences, and approximately 7% are seen once. The top ten clones comprise 3% to 4.5% of the sample. These data were also reused for a study on yellow fever vaccine responses in identical twins.

Sequenced: memory (CD45RO+) T cells sorted from blood. The meaning of the sample's cell subset or site label: CD45RO+ enriched T cells. The source of these receptors is a young woman in good health.

V and J are TRBV28 and TRBJ2-7; D is uncertain. CDR3 length: 14 amino acids. The germline CDR1 and CDR2 sequences are MDHEN and SYDVKM. Trimming removed 4 bases from V and 0 bases from J, with 10 bases in between. CDR3 in DNA: TGTGCCAGCAGTTCACCCCGTCACTCCTACGAGCAGTACTTC. Its protein product is CASSSPRHSYEQYF.

The chain is built from TRBV28 and TRBJ2-1; TRBD2 matches 12 bases. There are 15 residues in the CDR3. The V gene's germline CDR1 is MDHEN and CDR2 SYDVKM. V was clipped by 6 bases and J by 8 bases; unmatched bases: 8. The CDR3 loop reads CASSSSGGVLDEQFF. CDR3 bases: TGTGCCAGCAGCTCTAGCGGGGGGGTCCTCGATGAGCAGTTCTTC.

A few counts support this clonotype. This chain links TRBV4-2 with TRBJ2-7, with a weak D call TRBD1 (7 bases). CDR1 is LGHNA, CDR2 YNFKEQ, per germline. The germline V and J ends were trimmed by 1 base and 1 base, with 20 bases remaining between them. The CDR3 sequence is 18 residues long. CDR3 in amino acids: CASSQGGGHSGWSYEQYF. DNA of the CDR3: TGTGCCAGCAGCCAAGGAGGGGGCCATAGCGGCTGGTCCTACGAGCAGTACTTC.

This CDR3 reads CASSEMDRGFNEQFF. The CDR3 nucleotides are TGTGCCAGCAGTGAGATGGACAGGGGGTTCAATGAGCAGTTCTTC. The chain combines TRBV6-1 with TRBJ2-1; 10 nucleotides align to TRBD1. The CDR3 extends over 15 amino acids. V shed 3 bases, J shed 6 bases, and the junction held 5 bases outside the gene matches. Germline V gene lookup returns CDR1 MNHNS and CDR2 SASEGT.

The chain employs TRBV12-5 and TRBJ2-7; D gene uncertain. The CDR3 is 15 amino acids. Looked up from germline, CDR1 is LGHNT and CDR2 is FRNRAP. V was trimmed by 0 bases and J by 4 bases, leaving 13 bases between them. The CDR3 sequence is CASGLVLGNKYEQYF. The CDR3 region has the DNA TGTGCTAGTGGTTTGGTACTGGGAAATAAGTACGAGCAGTACTTC.

In this sample, this clonotype turned up many times. This rearrangement joins TRBV14 to TRBJ2-1; D gene uncertain. The CDR3 has 17 residues. V was shortened by 3 bases and J by 0 bases, with 15 bases between the two germline ends. Per the germline V gene, CDR1 is SGHDN and CDR2 is FVKESK. The CDR3 bases are TGTGCCAGCAGCCACCCTAGAGACCGAAGCTCCTACAATGAGCAGTTCTTC. Residues: CASSHPRDRSSYNEQFF.

This clonotype was counted only a few times. The rearrangement joins TRBV10-3 to TRBJ2-2, with 9 nucleotides matching TRBD1. Germline CDR1 is ENHRY and CDR2 is SYGVKD. This CDR3 has 14 amino acids. The CDR3 sequence is CAGGQGLIAGELFF. Written as DNA, the CDR3 is TGTGCGGGGGGACAGGGTCTTATCGCCGGGGAGCTGTTTTTT.

This clonotype was counted a few times. The rearrangement joins TRBV20-1 to TRBJ2-6, with TRBD2 identical over 9 bases. Germline loops: CDR1 DFQATT, CDR2 SNEGSKA (reference sequence). V dropped 0 bases and J dropped 0; count of bases not matched to a gene: 9. This CDR3 is 19 amino acids long. The CDR3 region is CSARDSRLAVLSGANVLTF. Here the CDR3 DNA reads TGCAGTGCTAGAGACTCCCGACTAGCGGTCCTCTCTGGGGCCAACGTCCTGACTTTC.

This clonotype has more than one count but fewer than ten. This chain joins TRBV5-1 and TRBJ2-5; 12 bases are shared with TRBD1. The CDR3 loop spans 17 amino acids. Trimming at V came to 1 base and at J to 1 base, leaving 5 bases not matched to a gene. The germline V gene encodes CDR1 SGHRS and CDR2 YFSETQ. The CDR3 sequence: CASSLYRDRGPQETQYF. CDR3 sequence (DNA): TGCGCCAGCAGCTTGTATAGGGACAGGGGGCCCCAAGAGACCCAGTACTTC.

The table lists this clonotype with many counts. CDR3 protein: CASSGVGTGMDEQYF. The DNA of the CDR3 is TGTGCCAGCAGCGGGGTGGGGACAGGGATGGACGAGCAGTACTTC. This sequence joins TRBV12-3 or TRBV12-4 and TRBJ2-7, with 9 bases fitting TRBD1. Losses at the gene ends were 6 bases for V and 5 bases for J; bases not matched to a gene: 11. The CDR3 sequence is 15 residues long.

There are a few counts of this clonotype. A much bigger clone sits one base away, suggesting this may be a read error. The V gene is TRBV29-1, the J gene TRBJ1-2, with a weak D call TRBD1 (5 bases). The CDR3 extends over 11 amino acids. Germline CDR1 reads SQVTM; CDR2 reads ANQGSEA. V dropped 7 bases and J dropped 4 bases, with 10 bases sitting between them. In DNA form, the CDR3 reads TGCAGCGCCGCAGGGCGCTATGGCTACACCTTC. This gives the protein CSAAGRYGYTF.

The rearrangement joins TRBV18 to TRBJ2-2; weak D call: TRBD2 (5 bases). The V and J ends lost 3 bases and 2 bases respectively, with 10 bases between them. This CDR3 has 15 amino acids. CDR1 and CDR2 (germline): KGHSH, LQKENI. The CDR3 reads CASSPSEGNTGELFF. The CDR3 DNA reads as TGTGCCAGCTCACCCTCAGAGGGAAACACCGGGGAGCTGTTTTTT.

A few counts support this clonotype. This rearrangement joins TRBV7-7 to TRBJ2-1; D gene ambiguous. The CDR3 has 15 amino acids. Trimming pared 5 bases from V and 0 bases from J, leaving 11 bases between. Germline lookup yields CDR1 SSHAT and CDR2 FNYEAQ (reference sequence). The CDR3, as DNA: TGTGCCAGCAGCGCGGACGCCTTCTCCTACAATGAGCAGTTCTTC. Amino acid sequence: CASSADAFSYNEQFF.

This clonotype has a handful of counts. This chain uses TRBV14 with TRBJ2-7; D is undetermined. CDR1 is SGHDN and CDR2 is FVKESK in the germline V gene. V was trimmed by 4 bases and J by 3 bases, leaving 16 bases between them. The CDR3 is made up of 15 amino acids. The CDR3 spells CASSPLVARNYEQYF. In nucleotides, the CDR3 is TGTGCCAGCAGCCCCCTGGTGGCTCGAAACTACGAGCAGTACTTC.

Only a few counts were recorded for this clonotype. The chain joins TRBV12-3 or TRBV12-4 to TRBJ2-1; 12 nucleotides agree with TRBD2. CDR3 length equals 15 residues. J was trimmed by 5 bases and V by 6 bases; bases with no gene match: 5. This CDR3 is CASSNGLAGNNEQFF. DNA for the CDR3: TGTGCCAGCAGCAATGGACTAGCGGGAAACAATGAGCAGTTCTTC.

The sample holds one count of this clonotype. This may come from a read error, since a much larger clone is one base off. V is TRBV10-3 and J is TRBJ2-2; 8 bases line up with TRBD2. From germline, CDR1 is ENHRY and CDR2 SYGVKD. This CDR3 has 15 amino acids. The CDR3 loop reads CAISGGLADTGKLFF. In DNA form, the CDR3 reads TGTGCCATCAGCGGTGGACTAGCCGACACCGGGAAGCTGTTTTTT.

This clonotype was picked up a small number of times. V and J are TRBV20-1 and TRBJ2-3, with D unclear. Germline loops: CDR1 DFQATT, CDR2 SNEGSKA (reference sequence). Trimming cost V 0 bases and J 11 bases, with 9 bases left between them. The CDR3 has 11 amino acids. The DNA of the CDR3 is TGCAGTGCTAGAGATACCCCCGGGCAGTATTTT. This translates into CSARDTPGQYF.

This clonotype came up many times. CDR3 region: CATSRDVTSGRAPNEQFF. The DNA for the CDR3 is TGTGCCACCAGCAGAGATGTCACTAGCGGGAGGGCACCCAATGAGCAGTTCTTC. The chain joins TRBV15 to TRBJ2-1, with 13 bases identical to TRBD2. Germline V lookup: CDR1 LNHNV, CDR2 YYDKDF (reference sequence). V lost 0 bases to trimming and J lost 6 bases; unmatched junction nucleotides: 8. CDR3 length: 18 residues.

This CDR3 is CASSPGYGNYEQYF. The CDR3 coding sequence is TGTGCCAGCTCACCGGGGTACGGAAACTACGAGCAGTACTTC. This sequence joins TRBV18 and TRBJ2-7; D not certain. V was cut by 3 bases and J by 3 bases, with 12 bases left in between. Germline-derived CDR1 and CDR2 are KGHSH and LQKENI. This CDR3 spans 14 amino acids.

This clonotype was observed many times. V gene TRBV12-3 or TRBV12-4 combines with J gene TRBJ1-1; possible D gene TRBD1, 5 bases. The CDR3 contains 13 residues. The V gene lost 10 bases and the J gene lost 3 bases, with 15 bases spanning the gap. The CDR3 spells CANGAGQYTEAFF. CDR3 nucleotide sequence: TGTGCCAACGGGGCAGGGCAGTACACTGAAGCTTTCTTT.

This clonotype was detected many times. This chain links TRBV3-1 with TRBJ2-7; no reliable D call. Germline assignment: CDR1 LGHDT and CDR2 YNNKEL (reference sequence). V lost 4 bases, J lost 7 bases, and 8 bases lay in between. This CDR3 comprises 11 residues. CDR3 DNA sequence: TGTGCCAGCAGCCGGCAGTGGGAGCAGTACTTC. Residues: CASSRQWEQYF.

DNA for the CDR3: TGTGCCAGCTCACCACCGGAGGGAGCCGGGGAGCTGTTTTTT. It encodes CASSPPEGAGELFF. The chain combines TRBV18 with TRBJ2-2; possibly TRBD2 for D (6 bases). CDR3 length: 14 amino acids. The V gene's germline CDR1 is KGHSH and CDR2 LQKENI. Trimming cost V 0 bases and J 6 bases, with 8 bases left between them.

CDR3 in amino acids: CASSPQWGTNSPLHF. The CDR3 DNA reads TGTGCCAGCAGCCCACAGTGGGGGACGAATTCACCCCTCCACTTT. The chain has TRBV7-2 and TRBJ1-6; perhaps TRBD1 as D (5 bases). The CDR3 runs to 15 residues. CDR1 and CDR2 (germline): SGHTA, FQGNSA. V was trimmed by 5 bases and J by 7 bases, leaving 15 bases between them.

The chain couples TRBV29-1 to TRBJ2-7; TRBD1 agrees at 11 bases. Unmatched junction bases numbered 13, after V lost 6 bases and J lost 6 bases. Germline V gives CDR1 SQVTM, CDR2 ANQGSEA. The CDR3 contains 15 residues. The CDR3 is CSVLRGTGGILEQYF. The CDR3 coding sequence is TGCAGCGTCCTGAGGGGGACAGGGGGAATTCTCGAGCAGTACTTC.

In its sample, this clonotype was seen many times. The J gene is TRBJ2-7, the V gene TRBV12-3 or TRBV12-4, with D uncertain. CDR3 length equals 12 residues. V shed 5 bases and J shed 4 bases, with 9 bases lying between them. Written as DNA, the CDR3 is TGTGCCAGCAGTCCTGACACGTACGAGCAGTACTTC. Its protein product is CASSPDTYEQYF.

This clonotype has a handful of counts. The chain employs TRBV14 and TRBJ2-2; TRBD1 aligns across 9 bases. Per germline, CDR1 SGHDN and CDR2 FVKESK. Trimming took 4 bases from V and 6 from J; bases not matched to a gene: 6. The CDR3 spans 15 residues. The CDR3 spells CASSRDRVRSGELFF. The CDR3 bases are TGTGCCAGCAGCCGGGACAGGGTGAGGTCCGGGGAGCTGTTTTTT.

V usage is TRBV6-5 and J usage is TRBJ1-5, with 9 bases lining up with TRBD1. The CDR3 is 18 residues long. V lost 2 bases to trimming and J lost 5 bases; unmatched junction nucleotides: 13. CDR1 and CDR2 from the germline V gene are MNHEY and SVGAGI. In nucleotides, the CDR3 is TGTGCCAGCAGTTACACCGGGACAGGGAGGGGGAAAGATCAGCCCCAGCATTTT. It is translated as CASSYTGTGRGKDQPQHF.

There are many counts of this clonotype. The V gene is TRBV29-1, the J gene TRBJ2-1, with 12 bases lining up with TRBD2. Losses at the gene ends were 7 bases for V and 7 bases for J; bases not matched to a gene: 5. The CDR3 is made up of 13 amino acids. Germline V gene lookup returns CDR1 SQVTM and CDR2 ANQGSEA. CDR3 sequence (DNA): TGCAGCGCCCGGACTAGCGGGAAGAATGAGCAGTTCTTC. It encodes CSARTSGKNEQFF.

This clonotype was counted at least ten times. The chain carries TRBV18 and TRBJ2-3; 10 nucleotides agree with TRBD2. The V gene end was trimmed by 8 bases and the J gene end by 8 bases; junction bases not matched to a gene: 13. This CDR3 is 15 amino acids long. Germline V gene sequence: CDR1 KGHSH, CDR2 LQKENI. The CDR3 here is CASQTPGLATGTQYF. CDR3 DNA sequence: TGTGCCAGCCAAACGCCGGGACTAGCGACCGGTACGCAGTATTTT.

This chain connects TRBV20-1 to TRBJ2-1; 8 nucleotides agree with TRBD1. Trimming cost V 6 bases and J 0 bases; bases outside gene matches: 10. The CDR3 extends over 16 amino acids. CDR1 DFQATT and CDR2 SNEGSKA come from the germline V gene (reference sequence). The chain's CDR3 is CSAPDWTGSSYNEQFF. The CDR3 nucleotides read TGCAGTGCCCCCGACTGGACAGGGAGCTCCTACAATGAGCAGTTCTTC.

V and J are TRBV4-2 and TRBJ2-1; D unclear. V lost 0 bases, J lost 0 bases, and 12 bases lay in between. The CDR3 loop spans 17 amino acids. In germline, CDR1 is LGHNA, CDR2 YNFKEQ. The CDR3 DNA reads as TGTGCCAGCAGCCAAGAGACCATACTTAGCTCCTACAATGAGCAGTTCTTC. It specifies CASSQETILSSYNEQFF.

The rearrangement links TRBV7-8 to TRBJ1-1; D gene uncertain. Germline V gives CDR1 SGHVS, CDR2 FQNEAQ. V dropped 7 bases and J dropped 3 bases, with 15 bases sitting between them. The CDR3 extends over 14 amino acids. The CDR3 DNA sequence: TGTGCCAGCACCTTTAGAAGGGCGGACACTGAAGCTTTCTTT. Translated: CASTFRRADTEAFF.